This T cell receptor (beta chain) was captured by sequencing in a study of T cells in Graves' hyperthyroidism and ophthalmopathy. The study included ophthalmopathy patients with Clinical Activity Score at least 3, NOSPECS grade at least 4 and duration under 3 months. In this sample, this clonotype turned up a few times. A read error is likely, as this CDR3 ends without the conserved phenylalanine or tryptophan. The investigators amplified TCR beta CDR3 regions from RNA transcripts. During a first-round RT-PCR of the TCR CDR3, the HTBI primer set was used. TCRdb ran MiXCR on the multiplex PCR reads and lists one entry per CDR3 protein. This table holds about 610,000 distinct CDR3 sequences, about 15% found once. V was clipped by 5 bases and J by 8 bases; unmatched bases: 6. Per germline, CDR1 PRHDT and CDR2 FYEKMQ (reference sequence). The CDR3 spans 13 residues.

The sequence was obtained from a woman aged 40-49 years with Graves' ophthalmopathy. Sample: blood. The gene calls are TRBV13 and TRBJ1-2, with TRBD1 matching 9 bases. CDR3 amino acids: CASSIQGAPGYTS. The CDR3 DNA reads TGTGCCAGCAGCATACAGGGGGCGCCGGGCTACACCTCC.